A single sample gave rise to the 25 T cell receptor beta chains below, sequenced in a study of blood T cell repertoires in COVID-19. Repertoires were generated with immunoSEQ multiplex PCR, while TCRdb's copy carries only in-frame clones and drops some. The sample lists almost 25,000 clones, approximately 90% occurring once. The sample taken for sequencing was peripheral blood. All receptors come from a man aged 65 to 85 with active COVID-19.

This sequence joins TRBV6-6 and TRBJ2-5, with D unclear. Between the trimmed V and J ends, which lost 9 bases and 5 bases, there was a span of 10 bases. Germline V gene data show CDR1 as MNHNY and CDR2 as SVGAGI (reference sequence). CDR3 length: 11 residues. The CDR3, as DNA: TGTGCCAGTCGTACCAGGGAGACCCAGTACTTC. Amino acids: CASRTRETQYF.

This chain uses TRBV18 with TRBJ1-2; 8 nucleotides line up with TRBD1. The V and J ends lost 2 bases and 7 bases, in that order; junction bases with no gene match: 3. CDR1 is KGHSH, CDR2 LQKENI, per germline. The CDR3 spans 13 residues. The CDR3 nucleotides are TGTGCCAGCTCACCAAGGACAGGGTTTGGCTACACCTTC. This gives the protein CASSPRTGFGYTF.

This clone has only a few counts. J is TRBJ2-7 and V is TRBV10-1; 7 nucleotides agree with TRBD1. The CDR3 runs to 17 residues. J gave up 0 bases and V 5 bases, and 13 bases lay outside the gene matches. CDR1 is WNHNN and CDR2 is SYGVQD in the germline V gene (reference sequence). This CDR3 is CASSSTGANPLSYEQYF. CDR3 bases: TGCGCCAGCAGTTCTACAGGGGCGAACCCTCTCTCCTACGAGCAGTACTTC.

This clone came up once. V and J are TRBV5-4 and TRBJ1-3; 10 bases match TRBD1. This CDR3 contains 17 residues. Per germline, CDR1 SGHNT and CDR2 YYREEE (reference sequence). With 7 bases clipped from V and 0 bases from J, the junction kept 10 bases outside the gene matches. DNA for the CDR3: TGTGCCAGCGGGACCGGGACAGGGGTTTTCTCTGGAAACACCATATATTTT. Translation: CASGTGTGVFSGNTIYF.

The J gene is TRBJ1-4, the V gene TRBV6-2 or TRBV6-3; D possibly corresponds to TRBD1 (5 bases). CDR3 length: 16 residues. Trimming cost V 6 bases and J 3 bases, with 17 bases left between them. Germline assignment: CDR1 MNHEY and CDR2 SVGEGT. The CDR3 nucleotides are TGTGCCAGCAGCTCTCCCAGGACACGGTCTAATGAAAAACTGTTTTTT. Its protein product is CASSSPRTRSNEKLFF.

The rearrangement uses TRBV5-1 and TRBJ2-7; possible D gene TRBD2, 5 bases. This CDR3 has 14 amino acids. V was shortened by 0 bases and J by 2 bases, with 9 bases between the two germline ends. CDR1 is SGHRS and CDR2 is YFSETQ in the germline V gene. CDR3 protein: CASSLGTATYEQYF. CDR3 nucleotide sequence: TGCGCCAGCAGCTTGGGGACTGCTACCTACGAGCAGTACTTC.

Of note for this clone: Sequence at one end of the junction differs from germline and may be a read error. This chain's CDR3 is CASSSSGSNTGELFF. CDR3 bases: TGTGCTAGCAGCTCTAGCGGATCGAACACCGGGGAGCTGTTTTTT. The chain joins TRBV7-7 to TRBJ2-2; 7 bases map to TRBD2. CDR3 length: 15 residues. Germline V gene lookup returns CDR1 SSHAT and CDR2 FNYEAQ (reference sequence). Full variable domain (outside the CDR3, taken from reference TRBV7-7 and TRBJ2-2): GAGVSQSPRYKVTKRGQDVTLRCDPISSHATLYWYQQALGQGPEFLTYFNYEAQPDKSGLPSDRFSAERPEGSISTLTIQRTEQRDSAMYRCASSSSGSNTGELFFGEGSRLTVL.

V gene TRBV30 combines with J gene TRBJ2-2, with 11 nucleotides matching TRBD2. V shed 5 bases, J shed 1 base, and the junction held 9 bases outside the gene matches. This CDR3 has 17 residues. Germline V gives CDR1 GTSNPN, CDR2 SVGIG (reference sequence). In nucleotides, the CDR3 is TGTGCCTGGGAGGAGGGAGGGACTAGCGGGAACACCGGGGAGCTGTTTTTT. Protein product: CAWEEGGTSGNTGELFF.

The gene calls are TRBV27 and TRBJ1-6; no clear D gene. The germline gives CDR1 MNHEY, CDR2 SMNVEV (reference sequence). The CDR3 totals 15 residues. Deletions cut 6 bases from V and 7 bases from J, with 16 bases between. Written as DNA, the CDR3 is TGTGCCAGCAGGGCAAGTGGGTGGGCGAATTCACCCCTCCACTTT. Its translation is CASRASGWANSPLHF.

The chain uses TRBV7-2 and TRBJ1-6; tentatively, D is TRBD1 (5 bases). This CDR3 is built from 14 residues. Per germline, CDR1 SGHTA and CDR2 FQGNSA. The ends were cut back, 5 bases at V and 10 bases at J, with 15 bases in the middle. The CDR3 DNA is TGTGCCAGCAGCGCTAGGGGCTTGACCTCACCCCTCCACTTT. This sequence encodes CASSARGLTSPLHF.

The chain carries TRBV11-2 and TRBJ1-4; 12 nucleotides match TRBD1. J was trimmed by 2 bases and V by 5 bases; bases with no gene match: 3. The CDR3 runs 16 residues. The germline V gene has CDR1 SGHAT and CDR2 FQNNGV. The DNA of the CDR3 is TGTGCCAGCAGCAAGGGACAGGGGGCGACTAATGAAAAACTGTTTTTT. Protein product: CASSKGQGATNEKLFF. The full variable domain, in which reference TRBV11-2 and TRBJ1-4 provide the parts outside the CDR3, is EAGVAQSPRYKIIEKRQSVAFWCNPISGHATLYWYQQILGQGPKLLIQFQNNGVVDDSQLPKDRFSAERLKGVDSTLKIQPAKLEDSAVYLCASSKGQGATNEKLFFGSGTQLSVL.

V and J are TRBV5-1 and TRBJ2-7; D is undetermined. Germline CDR1 and CDR2: SGHRS and YFSETQ. This CDR3 is built from 13 residues. Trimming left V 3 bases short and J 2 bases short, with 9 bases between. CDR3 sequence reads: CASSSLTTYEQYF. CDR3 nucleotides: TGCGCCAGCAGCTCACTAACCACCTACGAGCAGTACTTC.

The V and J genes are TRBV18 and TRBJ1-1; weak D call: TRBD1 (5 bases). From germline, CDR1 is KGHSH and CDR2 LQKENI. With 8 bases removed from V and 8 bases from J, the gap between germline ends came to 12 bases. The CDR3 length is 11 residues. CDR3 in DNA: TGTGCCAGCCGGATCAACAGGGAAGCTTTCTTT. Protein product: CASRINREAFF.

This clone appeared once. This chain links TRBV4-1 with TRBJ1-2; no clear D. The germline CDR1 and CDR2 sequences are MGHRA and YSYEKL. The V and J ends lost 5 bases and 3 bases respectively, with 10 bases between them. This CDR3 region has 13 residues. Here the CDR3 reads CASSLAGDYGYTF. CDR3 DNA sequence: TGCGCCAGCAGCTTGGCAGGTGACTATGGCTACACCTTC.

V gene TRBV12-3 or TRBV12-4 combines with J gene TRBJ2-7, with 8 bases fitting TRBD2. V was clipped by 6 bases and J by 6 bases; unmatched bases: 4. The CDR3 loop spans 12 amino acids. In DNA form, the CDR3 reads TGTGCCAGCAGCTGGACTAGCTTCGAGCAGTACTTC. As protein: CASSWTSFEQYF.

V gene TRBV2 combines with J gene TRBJ2-7; possibly TRBD2 for D (6 bases). Germline V gene data show CDR1 as SNHLY and CDR2 as FYNNEI. V lost 3 bases, J lost 3 bases, and 9 bases lay in between. This CDR3 comprises 13 residues. CDR3: CASSDHSGYEQYF. CDR3 sequence (DNA): TGTGCCAGCAGTGACCATAGCGGCTACGAGCAGTACTTC.

The rearrangement joins TRBV7-2 to TRBJ2-7, with 12 bases lining up with TRBD2. Losses at the gene ends were 4 bases for V and 6 bases for J; bases not matched to a gene: 4. The CDR3 spans 14 residues. CDR1 SGHTA and CDR2 FQGNSA come from the germline V gene. The CDR3 here is CASSSTSGRGEQYF. The CDR3 bases are TGTGCCAGCAGCTCGACTAGCGGGAGAGGCGAGCAGTACTTC.

The CDR3 region has the DNA TGTGCCAGCAGCTCAGGGCTGGGAGAGACCCAGTACTTC. Amino acid sequence: CASSSGLGETQYF. The rearrangement uses TRBV14 and TRBJ2-5, with a possible D match to TRBD1 (5 bases). Trimming took off 5 bases at V and 4 bases at J, with 11 bases between the two ends. The germline CDR1 and CDR2 sequences are SGHDN and FVKESK. This CDR3 has 13 amino acids.

A single count supports this clone. J is TRBJ1-6 and V is TRBV6-6; no reliable D call. CDR3 length: 15 residues. V shed 2 bases and J shed 9 bases, with 14 bases lying between them. Germline values: CDR1 MNHNY, CDR2 SVGAGI (reference sequence). The CDR3 region is CASSYIASDGSPLHF. CDR3 nucleotide sequence: TGTGCCAGCAGTTACATCGCTAGCGACGGTTCACCCCTCCACTTT.

The CDR3 sequence is CASSLSASDRPYEQYF. In DNA form, the CDR3 reads TGTGCCAGCAGTTTATCCGCCTCGGACAGGCCCTACGAGCAGTACTTC. The rearrangement uses TRBV27 and TRBJ2-7, with 7 bases lining up with TRBD1. The V segment lost 0 bases and the J segment 2 bases; nucleotides outside the gene matches: 7. From germline, CDR1 is MNHEY and CDR2 SMNVEV (reference sequence). The CDR3 loop spans 16 amino acids.

This clone was seen just once. The J gene is TRBJ2-1, the V gene TRBV9; D perhaps matches TRBD2 (5 bases). The germline V gene has CDR1 SGDLS and CDR2 YYNGEE. The CDR3 has 16 residues. Trimming shortened V by 2 bases and J by 0 bases, and 12 bases separated the two germline ends. The CDR3 reads CASSVTSGSSYNEQFF. The CDR3, as DNA: TGTGCCAGCAGCGTCACGAGTGGGAGCTCCTACAATGAGCAGTTCTTC.

The chain has TRBV7-9 and TRBJ2-1, with 7 bases matching TRBD2. CDR3 length: 16 amino acids. V trimming: 3 bases; J trimming: 7 bases; junction bases outside the gene matches: 12. The germline gives CDR1 SEHNR, CDR2 FQNEAQ (reference sequence). CDR3: CASSFRSGEGGNEQFF. The CDR3 bases are TGTGCCAGCAGCTTTCGCTCGGGGGAGGGAGGTAATGAGCAGTTCTTC. Variable domain in full (rest from reference TRBV7-9 and TRBJ2-1): DTGVSQNPRHKITKRGQNVTFRCDPISEHNRLYWYRQTLGQGPEFLTYFQNEAQLEKSRLLSDRFSAERPKGSFSTLEIQRTEQGDSAMYLCASSFRSGEGGNEQFFGPGTRLTVL.

The chain carries TRBV30 and TRBJ2-7, with D perhaps TRBD1 (5 bases). Germline CDR1 reads GTSNPN; CDR2 reads SVGIG (reference sequence). The V end lost 2 bases, the J end lost 0 bases, and 17 bases lay between the germline ends. The CDR3 has 16 amino acids. CDR3 loop: CAWSLGWTPSSYEQYF. In DNA, the CDR3 is TGTGCCTGGAGTCTGGGATGGACACCGAGCTCCTACGAGCAGTACTTC.

This clone was seen only a few times. The CDR3 sequence: CASSETGGAGQPQHF. The CDR3 DNA follows: TGTGCCAGCAGTGAGACAGGGGGCGCGGGTCAGCCCCAGCATTTT. The rearrangement joins TRBV6-1 to TRBJ1-5; TRBD1 agrees at 10 bases. The CDR3 is 15 amino acids. The V gene's germline CDR1 is MNHNS and CDR2 SASEGT. V was clipped by 3 bases and J by 6 bases; unmatched bases: 5.

This sequence joins TRBV4-3 and TRBJ2-3; 7 bases line up with TRBD1. Unmatched junction bases numbered 3, after V lost 4 bases and J lost 2 bases. Germline CDR1 and CDR2: LGHNA and YSLEER. CDR3 size: 14 residues. The CDR3 spells CASSLTGDTDTQYF. For the CDR3, the DNA is TGCGCCAGCAGCCTAACAGGGGACACAGATACGCAGTATTTT.